This TCR beta chain was retrieved from a study of T cells in Graves' hyperthyroidism and ophthalmopathy. Germline values: CDR1 MDHEN, CDR2 SYDVKM. The germline V and J ends were trimmed by 6 bases and 3 bases, with 11 bases remaining between them. This CDR3 is built from 13 residues. Template material for amplifying TCR beta CDR3 regions consisted of RNA transcripts. TCR CDR3 underwent first-round RT-PCR with the HTBI primer set. Using its own MiXCR run on the multiplex PCR reads, TCRdb lists one record per CDR3 protein. The sample includes 490,000 or so distinct CDR3 sequences, roughly 23% of them seen just once. This clonotype was recorded at least ten times.

V is TRBV28 and J is TRBJ1-2; D unclear. Sequencing used blood. This receptor was obtained from a woman aged 70-85 years with Graves' ophthalmopathy. This CDR3 reads CASSENPHYGYTF. DNA of the CDR3: TGTGCCAGCAGCGAAAATCCTCACTATGGCTACACCTTC.